A selection of T cell receptor beta chains follows, all from one sample in a study of cytomegalovirus exposure and HLA in healthy donors. TCRdb's copy holds only in-frame clones and misses some; the assay was immunoSEQ multiplex PCR. The sample carries more than 85,000 clones, about four fifths recorded once. Sequencing was done on a sample of PBMCs. The receptor set was obtained from an older woman in good health and CMV-seropositive. Each CDR3 is given with its conserved first and last residue. The D gene is left open where the match is weak. Expanded clones are given a class, and other clones once, few, many or no size at all.

clone size,D gene,J gene,V gene,CDR3 DNA,CDR3 protein
-,TRBD2,TRBJ2-3,TRBV5-1,TGCGCCAGCAGCGGAAGACTAGCGGGAGCCGCAGATACGCAGTATTTT,CASSGRLAGAADTQYF
-,-,TRBJ1-1,TRBV6-1,TGTGCCAGCAGTGATGAAAGAACAGGGCCCACTGAAGCTTTCTTT,CASSDERTGPTEAFF
-,TRBD1,TRBJ1-1,TRBV27,TGTGCCAGCAGCCGACAGGGGGACACTGAAGCTTTCTTT,CASSRQGDTEAFF
-,TRBD2,TRBJ2-1,TRBV2,TGTGCCAGCAGCATCCCGGCCGGGGGGTTATTAGATGAGCAGTTCTTC,CASSIPAGGLLDEQFF
-,-,TRBJ2-7,TRBV11-3,TGTGCCAGCAGCTCAACAGGTCTCTCCTACGAGCAGTACTTC,CASSSTGLSYEQYF
-,TRBD2,TRBJ2-1,TRBV4-2,TGTGCCAGCAGCCATGCGGGAGTTTCCTACAATGAGCAGTTCTTC,CASSHAGVSYNEQFF
few,TRBD1,TRBJ1-1,TRBV27,TGTGCCAGCAGTTTATCGGGACAGGGACAGGCTTTCTTT,CASSLSGQGQAFF
-,-,TRBJ2-7,TRBV7-2,TGTGCCAGCAGCCCCGAGTTGGGGAGTAGGAACGAGCAGTACTTC,CASSPELGSRNEQYF
once,TRBD2,TRBJ2-7,TRBV27,TGTGCCAGCAGTTTAGCTGGGACTAGCGGGAGGACGGGGGAGCAGTACTTC,CASSLAGTSGRTGEQYF
-,-,TRBJ2-5,TRBV7-9,TGTGCCAGCAGCTTATACGCGGAGACCCAGTACTTC,CASSLYAETQYF
once,TRBD2,TRBJ2-1,TRBV28,TGTGCCAGCAGTTTCGGTAGCGGGATTTACAATGAGCAGTTCTTC,CASSFGSGIYNEQFF
-,-,TRBJ2-3,TRBV5-1,TGCGCCAGCAGCTTGGCCTTGGTAGGCGGCGCAGATACGCAGTATTTT,CASSLALVGGADTQYF
-,-,TRBJ2-7,TRBV11-2,TGTGCCAGCAGCAAAAATTCAGGGTACTACGAGCAGTACTTC,CASSKNSGYYEQYF
-,-,TRBJ2-7,TRBV28,TGTGCCAGCATTAGTCACTACGAGCAGTACTTC,CASISHYEQYF
-,TRBD1,TRBJ1-1,TRBV4-2,TGTGCCAGCAGCCAAAGAGGGGGGGCCTCGTCGAGAGGACAGGGTCGTCGATGGCGGACTGAAGCTTTCTTT,CASSQRGGASSRGQGRRWRTEAFF
-,TRBD1,TRBJ1-1,TRBV7-2,TGTGCCAGCAGCCAAGGACAGGGATGGAACACTGAAGCTTTCTTT,CASSQGQGWNTEAFF
few,TRBD1,TRBJ1-3,TRBV18,TGTGCCAGCTCCCAAGGACAGGGCCGCTCTGGAAACACCATATATTTT,CASSQGQGRSGNTIYF
-,-,TRBJ1-4,TRBV7-6,TGTGCCAGCAGCTTAGATCACAGAGCAACTAATGAAAAACTGTTTTTT,CASSLDHRATNEKLFF
-,TRBD1,TRBJ1-2,TRBV2,TGTGCCAGCAGTGGCCGGGACAGGGGGCCAGACTATGGCTACACCTTC,CASSGRDRGPDYGYTF
few,TRBD1,TRBJ1-2,TRBV10-3,TGTGCCATCGGCCAGGGGGTTTCGGATGGCTACACCTTC,CAIGQGVSDGYTF
-,-,TRBJ1-3,TRBV2,TGTGCCAGCAGTGAATTTCTATTAGGCAGACTCTCTGGAAACACCATATATTTT,CASSEFLLGRLSGNTIYF
-,-,TRBJ2-1,TRBV5-1,TGCGCCAGCAGCTTTTTGTTAGGCGGAGATAATGAGCAGTTCTTC,CASSFLLGGDNEQFF
-,-,TRBJ1-4,TRBV6-1,TGTGCCAGCACACAGGGTTTCAATGAAAAACTGTTTTTT,CASTQGFNEKLFF
few,-,TRBJ2-1,TRBV7-9,TGTTCCAGCAGCGCGTACAATGAGCAGTTCTTC,CSSSAYNEQFF
-,-,TRBJ1-1,TRBV5-4,TGTGCCAGCAGCTTGGACAGCCACACTGAAGCTTTCTTT,CASSLDSHTEAFF
-,TRBD1,TRBJ1-2,TRBV18,TGTGCCAGCTCACCCCGGGACAGGGGGCGCGGTGGCTACACCTTC,CASSPRDRGRGGYTF
-,-,TRBJ1-2,TRBV2,TGTGCCAGCAGGGTAGAAGGCTCCCCGGGATATGGCTACACCTTC,CASRVEGSPGYGYTF
-,-,TRBJ1-1,TRBV19,TGTGCCAGTAGTATGGTCCGGGTGAACACTGAAGCTTTCTTT,CASSMVRVNTEAFF
-,-,TRBJ1-5,TRBV5-4,TGTGCCAGCAGCTTAACGGGGGGGGGTCGAAGGAGCAATCAGCCCCAGCATTTT,CASSLTGGGRRSNQPQHF
few,-,TRBJ1-2,TRBV19,TGTGCCAGTAGTACCGGTTTCGACTATGGCTACACCTTC,CASSTGFDYGYTF
-,TRBD2,TRBJ2-7,TRBV7-3,TGTGCCAGCAGCTTAGTTGGGACTAGTCGGGGAGGGGAGCAGTACTTC,CASSLVGTSRGGEQYF
-,-,TRBJ2-1,TRBV28,TGTGCCAGCAGCCTGACAGGAGTCTACAATGAGCAGTTCTTC,CASSLTGVYNEQFF
once,-,TRBJ2-7,TRBV5-6,TGTGCCAGCAGCTTGATGCGGTCGTACGAGCAGTACTTC,CASSLMRSYEQYF
-,TRBD2,TRBJ2-3,TRBV7-6,TGTGCCAGCAGCTTAGGACTAGCGGATACAGATACGCAGTATTTT,CASSLGLADTDTQYF
-,TRBD1,TRBJ2-7,TRBV7-8,TGTGCCAGCAGCCTCGACAGGGCAACTCCCTACGAGCAGTACTTC,CASSLDRATPYEQYF
-,TRBD1,TRBJ1-2,TRBV5-1,TGCGCCAGCAGCTGGAGGGGACAGGGGGGCTCGCTAGGCTATGGCTACACCTTC,CASSWRGQGGSLGYGYTF
-,TRBD1,TRBJ1-2,TRBV28,TGTGCCAGCAGTGTGCAGGCAGGGGGCCTTAGTAACTATGGCTACACCTTC,CASSVQAGGLSNYGYTF
-,TRBD2,TRBJ2-3,TRBV4-1,TGCGCCAGCAGCCAACTCCCACTAGCGGGAGGTCCCACAGATACGCAGTATTTT,CASSQLPLAGGPTDTQYF
few,-,TRBJ1-4,TRBV4-1,TGCGCCAGCAGCCAAGATCCGCCCTATTCAACTAATGAAAAACTGTTTTTT,CASSQDPPYSTNEKLFF
few,TRBD1,TRBJ2-2,TRBV5-5,TGTGCCAGCAGTTGGGACAGGGTCACCGGGGAGCTGTTTTTT,CASSWDRVTGELFF
-,-,TRBJ2-3,TRBV4-2,TGTGCCAGCAGCCAAGACGCTAGCGGCACAGATACGCAGTATTTT,CASSQDASGTDTQYF
many,TRBD1,TRBJ1-3,TRBV5-4,TGTGCCAGCAGCTTGCAGACAGGGTCTGGAAACACCATATATTTT,CASSLQTGSGNTIYF
-,TRBD1,TRBJ1-1,TRBV29-1,TGCAGCGTTCTAAAAACTACAGGGGGCTCTGAAGCTTTCTTT,CSVLKTTGGSEAFF
-,TRBD2,TRBJ2-3,TRBV25-1,TGTGCCAGCAGTGTCGATGCGGGAGCGGATACGCAGTATTTT,CASSVDAGADTQYF
few,-,TRBJ1-1,TRBV13,TGTGCCAGCAGCCCCACGTCGGCCTGGAAAACCCGGGAGAACACTGAAGCTTTCTTT,CASSPTSAWKTRENTEAFF
-,-,TRBJ2-7,TRBV13,TGTGCCAGCAGCTTAGCGCGCGAGCAGTACTTC,CASSLAREQYF
-,-,TRBJ2-2,TRBV21-1,TGTGCCAGCAGCAAAGTCGTGGGGCGGGACTACACCGGGGAGCTGTTTTTT,CASSKVVGRDYTGELFF
-,-,TRBJ1-1,TRBV5-1,TGCGCCAGCAGCTTGGCCGCAGGGACTGAAGCTTTCTTT,CASSLAAGTEAFF
-,TRBD1,TRBJ1-5,TRBV28,TGTGCCAGCAGTTTAGGCTCGGACAGGGTGGCGGTGCGGAGCAATCAGCCCCAGCATTTT,CASSLGSDRVAVRSNQPQHF
-,-,TRBJ2-3,TRBV5-1,TGCGCCAGCAGCTTGGCCCAGTCCACAGATACGCAGTATTTT,CASSLAQSTDTQYF
-,-,TRBJ2-2,TRBV4-2,TGTGCCAGCATGTCCCGCACACCCGCCGGGGAGCTGTTTTTT,CASMSRTPAGELFF
once,-,TRBJ2-5,TRBV11-3,TGTGCCAGGGGCCGGGAAGAACTTTCTGACCAGTACTTC,CARGREELSDQYF
-,TRBD2,TRBJ2-5,TRBV6-1,TGTGCCAGCAGTGATATTAGCGGGGGAGTTCAGACCCAGTACTTC,CASSDISGGVQTQYF
-,-,TRBJ1-2,TRBV7-8,TGTGCCAGCAGCTTTTGGGCAGATCGTGGCTACACCTTC,CASSFWADRGYTF
-,-,TRBJ1-1,TRBV6-5,TGTGCCAGCAGACAGGACCTCACCAACACTGAAGCTTTCTTT,CASRQDLTNTEAFF
once,TRBD1,TRBJ1-4,TRBV9,TGTGCCAGCAGCTCCGGGACAGATTATGAAAAACTGTTTTTT,CASSSGTDYEKLFF
few,TRBD2,TRBJ2-5,TRBV15,TGTGCCACCAGCAGAGATCGGGCGGGAGTAGGGGAGACCCAGTACTTC,CATSRDRAGVGETQYF
-,-,TRBJ1-2,TRBV5-1,TGCGCCAGCAGCTCACCAGGGAACTATGGCTACACCTTC,CASSSPGNYGYTF